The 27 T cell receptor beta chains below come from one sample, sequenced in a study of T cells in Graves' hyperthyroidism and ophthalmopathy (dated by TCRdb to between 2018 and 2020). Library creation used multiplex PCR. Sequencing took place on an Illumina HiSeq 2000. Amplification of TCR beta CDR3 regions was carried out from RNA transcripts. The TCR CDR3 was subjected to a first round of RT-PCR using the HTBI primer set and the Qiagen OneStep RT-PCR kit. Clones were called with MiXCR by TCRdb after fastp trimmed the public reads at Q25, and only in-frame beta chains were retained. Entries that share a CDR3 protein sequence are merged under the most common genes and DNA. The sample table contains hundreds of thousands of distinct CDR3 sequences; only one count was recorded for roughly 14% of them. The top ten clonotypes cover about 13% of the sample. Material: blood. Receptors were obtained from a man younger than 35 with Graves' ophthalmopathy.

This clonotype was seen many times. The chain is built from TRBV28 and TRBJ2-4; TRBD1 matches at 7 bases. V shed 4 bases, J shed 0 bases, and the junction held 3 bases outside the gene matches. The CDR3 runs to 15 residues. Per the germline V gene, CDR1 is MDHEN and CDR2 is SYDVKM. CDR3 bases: TGTGCCAGCAGTTCAGGACAGGTAGCCAAAAACATTCAGTACTTC. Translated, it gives CASSSGQVAKNIQYF. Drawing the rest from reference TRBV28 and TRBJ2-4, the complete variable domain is DVKVTQSSRYLVKRTGEKVFLECVQDMDHENMFWYRQDPGLGLRLIYFSYDVKMKEKGDIPEGYSVSREKKERFSLILESASTNQTSMYLCASSSGQVAKNIQYFGAGTRLSVL.

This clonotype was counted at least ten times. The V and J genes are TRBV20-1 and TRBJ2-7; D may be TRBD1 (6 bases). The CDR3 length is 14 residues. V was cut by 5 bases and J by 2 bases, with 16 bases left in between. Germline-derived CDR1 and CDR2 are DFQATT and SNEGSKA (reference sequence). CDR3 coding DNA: TGCAGTGCTGACAGACAGGCGTTCGCCTACGAGCAGTACTTC. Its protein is CSADRQAFAYEQYF.

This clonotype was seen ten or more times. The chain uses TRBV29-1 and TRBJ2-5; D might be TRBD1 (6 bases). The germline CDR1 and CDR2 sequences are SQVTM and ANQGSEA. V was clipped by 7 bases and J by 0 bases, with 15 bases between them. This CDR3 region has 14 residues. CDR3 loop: CSAAGVTNQETQYF. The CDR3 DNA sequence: TGCAGCGCTGCAGGGGTAACCAACCAAGAGACCCAGTACTTC.

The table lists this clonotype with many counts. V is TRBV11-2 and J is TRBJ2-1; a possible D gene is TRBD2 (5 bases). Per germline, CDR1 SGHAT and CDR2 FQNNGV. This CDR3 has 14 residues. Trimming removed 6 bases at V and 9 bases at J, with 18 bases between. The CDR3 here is CASREEGVASEQFF. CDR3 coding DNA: TGTGCCAGCAGGGAAGAAGGTGTAGCGAGTGAGCAGTTCTTC.

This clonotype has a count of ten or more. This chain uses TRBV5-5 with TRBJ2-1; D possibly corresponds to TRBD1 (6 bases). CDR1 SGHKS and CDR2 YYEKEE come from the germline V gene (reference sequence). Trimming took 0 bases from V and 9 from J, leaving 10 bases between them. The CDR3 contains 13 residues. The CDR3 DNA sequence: TGTGCCAGCAGCTTGGCAGGGGCGGGTGAGCAGTTCTTC. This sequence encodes CASSLAGAGEQFF. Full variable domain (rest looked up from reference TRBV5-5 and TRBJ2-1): DAGVTQSPTHLIKTRGQQVTLRCSPISGHKSVSWYQQVLGQGPQFIFQYYEKEERGRGNFPDRFSARQFPNYSSELNVNALLLGDSALYLCASSLAGAGEQFFGPGTRLTVL.

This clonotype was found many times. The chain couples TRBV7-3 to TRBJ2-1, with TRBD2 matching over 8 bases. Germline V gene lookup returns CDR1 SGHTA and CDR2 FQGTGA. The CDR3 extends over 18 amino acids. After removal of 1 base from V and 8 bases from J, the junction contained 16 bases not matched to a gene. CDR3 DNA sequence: TGTGCCAGCAGCTTAATCGGTAGCGGGATCCCTGGGGTCGATGAGCAGTTCTTC. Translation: CASSLIGSGIPGVDEQFF.

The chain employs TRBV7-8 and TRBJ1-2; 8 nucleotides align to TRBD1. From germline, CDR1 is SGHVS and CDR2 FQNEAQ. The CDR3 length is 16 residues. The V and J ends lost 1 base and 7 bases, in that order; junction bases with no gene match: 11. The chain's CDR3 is CASSLGGAGGVGGYTF. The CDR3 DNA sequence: TGTGCCAGCAGCTTAGGAGGGGCAGGGGGCGTAGGTGGCTACACCTTC.

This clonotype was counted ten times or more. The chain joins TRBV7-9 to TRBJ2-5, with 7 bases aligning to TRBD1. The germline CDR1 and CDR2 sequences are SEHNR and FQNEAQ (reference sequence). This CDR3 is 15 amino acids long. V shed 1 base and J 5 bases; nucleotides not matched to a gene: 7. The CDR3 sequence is CASSLVSGQWETQYF. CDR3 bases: TGTGCCAGCAGCTTAGTTTCGGGACAGTGGGAGACCCAGTACTTC.

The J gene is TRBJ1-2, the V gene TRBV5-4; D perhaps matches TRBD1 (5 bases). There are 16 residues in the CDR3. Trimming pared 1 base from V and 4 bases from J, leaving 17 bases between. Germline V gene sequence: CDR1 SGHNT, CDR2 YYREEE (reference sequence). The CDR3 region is CASSLNSQAASYGYTF. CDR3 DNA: TGTGCCAGCAGCTTGAATTCACAGGCCGCAAGCTATGGCTACACCTTC.

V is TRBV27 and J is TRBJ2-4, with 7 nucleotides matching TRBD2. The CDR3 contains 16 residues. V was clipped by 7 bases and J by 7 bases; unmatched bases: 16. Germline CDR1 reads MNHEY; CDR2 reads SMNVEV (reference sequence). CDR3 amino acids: CASTPHLGEGLNIQYF. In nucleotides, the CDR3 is TGTGCCAGCACCCCCCATTTGGGGGAGGGCCTCAACATTCAGTACTTC.

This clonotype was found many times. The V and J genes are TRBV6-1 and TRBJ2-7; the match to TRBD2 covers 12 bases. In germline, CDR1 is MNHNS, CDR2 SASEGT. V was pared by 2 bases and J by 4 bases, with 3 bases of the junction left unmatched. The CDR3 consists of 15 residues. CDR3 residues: CASSELTSGRYEQYF. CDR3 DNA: TGTGCCAGCAGTGAATTGACTAGCGGGAGATACGAGCAGTACTTC.

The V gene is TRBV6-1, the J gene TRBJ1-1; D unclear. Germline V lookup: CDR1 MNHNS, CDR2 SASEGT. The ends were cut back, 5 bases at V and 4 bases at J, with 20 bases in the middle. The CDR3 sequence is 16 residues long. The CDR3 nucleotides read TGTGCCAGCAGTTACACTCCCGCGGGAGGGAGCACTGAAGCTTTCTTT. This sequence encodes CASSYTPAGGSTEAFF.

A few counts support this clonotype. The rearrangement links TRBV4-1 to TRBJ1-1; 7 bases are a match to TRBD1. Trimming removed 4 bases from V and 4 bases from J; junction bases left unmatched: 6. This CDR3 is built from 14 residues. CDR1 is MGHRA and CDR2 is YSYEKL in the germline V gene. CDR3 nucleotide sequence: TGCGCCAGCAGCCGCATGACAGGGACCACTGAAGCTTTCTTT. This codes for CASSRMTGTTEAFF.

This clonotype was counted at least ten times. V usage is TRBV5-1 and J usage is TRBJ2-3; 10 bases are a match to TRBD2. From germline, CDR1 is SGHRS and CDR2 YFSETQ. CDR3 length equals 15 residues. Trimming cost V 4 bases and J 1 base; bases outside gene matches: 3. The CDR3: CASSNLAGGTDTQYF. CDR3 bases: TGCGCCAGCAGCAACCTAGCGGGAGGCACAGATACGCAGTATTTT.

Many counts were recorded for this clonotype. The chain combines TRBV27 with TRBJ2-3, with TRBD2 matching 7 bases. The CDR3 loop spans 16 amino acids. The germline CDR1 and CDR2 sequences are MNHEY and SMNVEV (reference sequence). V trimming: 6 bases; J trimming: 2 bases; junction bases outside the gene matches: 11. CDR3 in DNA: TGTGCCAGCAGCCCCCCCCGGGACTACACCACAGATACGCAGTATTTT. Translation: CASSPPRDYTTDTQYF.

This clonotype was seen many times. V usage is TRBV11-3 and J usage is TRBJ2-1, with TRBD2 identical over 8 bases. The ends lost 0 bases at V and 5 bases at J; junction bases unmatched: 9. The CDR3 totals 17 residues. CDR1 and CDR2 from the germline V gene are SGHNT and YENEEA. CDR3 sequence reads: CASSLEAGRVTHNEQFF. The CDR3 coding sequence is TGTGCCAGCAGCTTAGAAGCCGGGAGGGTAACCCACAATGAGCAGTTCTTC.

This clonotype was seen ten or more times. CDR3 residues: CAWSGGASTGELFF. The CDR3 DNA reads as TGTGCCTGGAGTGGGGGGGCAAGCACCGGGGAGCTGTTTTTT. The chain couples TRBV30 to TRBJ2-2, with D possibly called TRBD1 or TRBD2 (6 bases each). Germline V gene data show CDR1 as GTSNPN and CDR2 as SVGIG (reference sequence). The CDR3 has 14 residues. V was shortened by 1 base and J by 4 bases, with 10 bases between the two germline ends.

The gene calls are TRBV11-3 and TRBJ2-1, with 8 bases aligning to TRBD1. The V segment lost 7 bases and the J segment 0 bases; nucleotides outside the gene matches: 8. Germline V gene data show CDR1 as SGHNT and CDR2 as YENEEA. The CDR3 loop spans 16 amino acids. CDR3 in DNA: TGTGCCAGCACCTATCAGACAGGGGACTCCTACAATGAGCAGTTCTTC. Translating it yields CASTYQTGDSYNEQFF.

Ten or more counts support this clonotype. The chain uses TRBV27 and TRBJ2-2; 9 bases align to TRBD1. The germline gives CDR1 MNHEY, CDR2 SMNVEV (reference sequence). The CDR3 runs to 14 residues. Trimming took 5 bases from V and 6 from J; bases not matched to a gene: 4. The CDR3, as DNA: TGTGCCAGCAGTGCGACAGGGGGACCCGGGGAGCTGTTTTTT. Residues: CASSATGGPGELFF.

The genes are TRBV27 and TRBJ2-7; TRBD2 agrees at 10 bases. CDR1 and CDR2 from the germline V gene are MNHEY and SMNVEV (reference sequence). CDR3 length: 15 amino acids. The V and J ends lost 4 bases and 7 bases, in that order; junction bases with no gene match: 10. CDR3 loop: CASSYGLAEAGEQYF. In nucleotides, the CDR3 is TGTGCCAGCAGTTACGGACTAGCGGAGGCTGGGGAGCAGTACTTC.

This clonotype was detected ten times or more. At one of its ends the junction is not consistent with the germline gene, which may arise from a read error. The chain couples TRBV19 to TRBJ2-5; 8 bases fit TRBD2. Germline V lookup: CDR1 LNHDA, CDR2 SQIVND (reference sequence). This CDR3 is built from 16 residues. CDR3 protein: CASSNPAGENQESQYF. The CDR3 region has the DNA TGTGCCAGTAGCAACCCAGCGGGGGAGAACCAAGAGTCCCAGTACTTC.

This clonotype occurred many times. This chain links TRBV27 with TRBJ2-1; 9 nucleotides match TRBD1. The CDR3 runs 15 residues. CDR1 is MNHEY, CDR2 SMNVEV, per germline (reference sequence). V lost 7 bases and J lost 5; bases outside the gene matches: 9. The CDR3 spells CASTYWTGADNEQFF. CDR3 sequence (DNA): TGTGCCAGCACCTATTGGACAGGGGCGGACAATGAGCAGTTCTTC.

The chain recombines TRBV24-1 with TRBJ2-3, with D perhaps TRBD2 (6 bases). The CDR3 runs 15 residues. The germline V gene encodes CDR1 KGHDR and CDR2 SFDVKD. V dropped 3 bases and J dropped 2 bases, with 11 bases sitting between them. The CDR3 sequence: CATSDHGGNTDTQYF. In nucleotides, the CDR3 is TGTGCCACCAGTGATCACGGGGGAAACACAGATACGCAGTATTTT.

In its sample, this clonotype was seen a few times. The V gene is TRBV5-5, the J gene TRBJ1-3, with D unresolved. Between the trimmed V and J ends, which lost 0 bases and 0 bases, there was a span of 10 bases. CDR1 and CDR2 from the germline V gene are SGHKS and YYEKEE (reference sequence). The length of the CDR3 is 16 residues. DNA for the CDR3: TGTGCCAGCAGCTTGGACACCTACCTCTCTGGAAACACCATATATTTT. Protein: CASSLDTYLSGNTIYF.

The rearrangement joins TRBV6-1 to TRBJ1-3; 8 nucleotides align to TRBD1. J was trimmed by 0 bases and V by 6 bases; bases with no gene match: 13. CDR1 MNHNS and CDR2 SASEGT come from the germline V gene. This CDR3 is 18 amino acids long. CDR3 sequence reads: CASSAPTTGASSGNTIYF. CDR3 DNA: TGTGCCAGCAGCGCCCCGACGACAGGGGCGAGCTCTGGAAACACCATATATTTT.

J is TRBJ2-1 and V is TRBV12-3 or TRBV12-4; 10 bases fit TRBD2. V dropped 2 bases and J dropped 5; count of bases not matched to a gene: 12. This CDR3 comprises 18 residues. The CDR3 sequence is CASSLPLQREGPNNEQFF. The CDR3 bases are TGTGCCAGCAGTTTACCCCTTCAGCGGGAGGGCCCGAACAATGAGCAGTTCTTC.

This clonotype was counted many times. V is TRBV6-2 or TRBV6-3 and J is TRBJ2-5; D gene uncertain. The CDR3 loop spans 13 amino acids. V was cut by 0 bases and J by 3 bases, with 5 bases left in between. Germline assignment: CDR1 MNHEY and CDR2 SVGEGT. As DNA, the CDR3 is TGTGCCAGCAGTTACTCGATCGAAGAGACCCAGTACTTC. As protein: CASSYSIEETQYF.